What follows are 14 T cell receptor beta chains derived from one specimen sequenced in a study of Graves' ophthalmopathy and Graves' hyperthyroidism. The TCR beta CDR3 regions underwent amplification from RNA transcripts. First-round RT-PCR with HTBI primers preceded a second-round multiplex PCR. MiXCR was run by TCRdb on the multiplex PCR reads, yielding one entry per CDR3 protein. The sample carries 620,000 or so distinct CDR3 sequences, 22% recorded once. Specimen: peripheral blood. Every receptor here comes from a young woman with stable Graves' hyperthyroidism. Some clones in this sample may be carry-over from other donors' samples.

In this sample, this clonotype turned up many times. The chain uses TRBV6-2 or TRBV6-3 and TRBJ1-1; D not resolved. CDR1 MNHEY and CDR2 SVGEGT come from the germline V gene. V was shortened by 6 bases and J by 1 base, with 15 bases between the two germline ends. The CDR3 runs to 15 residues. The CDR3 sequence is CASRNAGWRNTEAFF. The CDR3 DNA reads TGTGCCAGCAGAAACGCGGGGTGGCGGAACACTGAAGCTTTCTTT.

This clonotype was found many times. CDR3 DNA sequence: TGTGCCTGGAGTCGACGTCACGGAGCTTTCTTT. Amino acid sequence: CAWSRRHGAFF. V usage is TRBV30 and J usage is TRBJ1-1; D call uncertain. V was cut by 2 bases and J by 10 bases, with 11 bases left in between. Germline V CDR1 and CDR2: GTSNPN, SVGIG (reference sequence). This CDR3 contains 11 residues.

This rearrangement joins TRBV28 to TRBJ2-5; 7 positions agree with TRBD2. Germline lookup yields CDR1 MDHEN and CDR2 SYDVKM. V was clipped by 5 bases and J by 2 bases; unmatched bases: 11. CDR3 length: 16 amino acids. This CDR3 reads CASSEAMWGLQETQYF. CDR3 coding DNA: TGTGCCAGCAGTGAAGCTATGTGGGGACTACAAGAGACCCAGTACTTC.

In this sample, this clonotype turned up many times. The chain is built from TRBV11-2 and TRBJ1-2; D gene uncertain. The germline V and J ends were trimmed by 0 bases and 7 bases, with 18 bases remaining between them. Germline CDR1 is SGHAT and CDR2 is FQNNGV. This CDR3 region has 16 residues. The CDR3 sequence: CASSLDTTRGGAGYTF. The CDR3 DNA reads TGTGCCAGCAGCTTAGACACCACTAGAGGCGGCGCTGGCTACACCTTC.

This clonotype was detected ten times or more. The germline gene is not matched at one end of the junction; a read error may be the cause. V gene TRBV12-3 or TRBV12-4 combines with J gene TRBJ1-5, with D unresolved. This CDR3 has 13 amino acids. The CDR3 spells CVSSFTGNQPQHF. CDR3 in DNA: TGTGTCAGCAGTTTTACAGGCAATCAGCCCCAGCATTTT.

This clonotype was seen many times. The J gene is TRBJ1-1, the V gene TRBV12-3 or TRBV12-4; no clear D. This CDR3 is 14 amino acids long. The V end was cut by 5 bases, the J end by 1 base, with 11 bases between. CDR3 coding DNA: TGTGCCAGCAGTCCTACCCGACGGAACACTGAAGCTTTCTTT. Its protein product is CASSPTRRNTEAFF.

The CDR3 is CASSELGTGPYGYTF. The CDR3 nucleotides are TGTGCCAGCAGTGAATTGGGGACAGGGCCCTATGGCTACACCTTC. The V and J genes are TRBV6-1 and TRBJ1-2; 9 bases are a match to TRBD1. The CDR3 contains 15 residues. After removal of 2 bases from V and 4 bases from J, the junction contained 5 bases not matched to a gene. Germline CDR1 and CDR2: MNHNS and SASEGT.

The J gene is TRBJ2-7, the V gene TRBV5-1; 7 positions agree with TRBD1. The J segment lost 3 bases and the V segment lost 5 bases, leaving 11 bases of the junction unmatched. This CDR3 is 15 amino acids long. Germline V lookup: CDR1 SGHRS, CDR2 YFSETQ. CDR3 nucleotides: TGCGCCAGCAGTAAAGGGGACAGAGCCAACTACGAGCAGTACTTC. Its translation is CASSKGDRANYEQYF.

Many counts were recorded for this clonotype. V gene TRBV7-2 combines with J gene TRBJ2-5; the match to TRBD2 covers 9 bases. Losses at the gene ends were 5 bases for V and 2 bases for J; bases not matched to a gene: 9. CDR1 and CDR2 from the germline V gene are SGHTA and FQGNSA. This CDR3 spans 16 amino acids. This CDR3 reads CASSQRTSAPQETQYF. CDR3 bases: TGTGCCAGCAGCCAGCGGACTAGCGCCCCTCAAGAGACCCAGTACTTC.

There are many counts of this clonotype. CDR3 sequence: CASSYSNGQHQPQHF. DNA for the CDR3: TGTGCCAGCAGTTACTCGAATGGGCAACATCAGCCCCAGCATTTT. The rearrangement links TRBV6-5 to TRBJ1-5; D is ambiguous. This CDR3 comprises 15 residues. V gave up 0 bases and J gave up 5 bases, with 11 bases separating them. The V gene's germline CDR1 is MNHEY and CDR2 SVGAGI.

This clonotype appeared many times. V is TRBV2 and J is TRBJ1-5; 7 bases fit TRBD1. The CDR3 consists of 13 residues. CDR1 is SNHLY, CDR2 FYNNEI, per germline. J lost 7 bases, V lost 6 bases, and 6 bases had no gene match. The CDR3 DNA sequence: TGTGCCAGCAGGGGGACAGCGGGCCAGCCCCAGCATTTT. This codes for CASRGTAGQPQHF.

The chain employs TRBV11-2 and TRBJ2-3, with D perhaps matching TRBD2 (5 bases). The V end was cut by 0 bases, the J end by 3 bases, with 10 bases between. CDR3 length: 15 residues. Germline-derived CDR1 and CDR2 are SGHAT and FQNNGV. The CDR3 nucleotides read TGTGCCAGCAGCTTAGACGGGGTGGGGACAGATACGCAGTATTTT. Protein: CASSLDGVGTDTQYF.

This chain uses TRBV20-1 with TRBJ2-2; D unresolved. CDR1 is DFQATT and CDR2 is SNEGSKA in the germline V gene (reference sequence). V was cut by 8 bases and J by 2 bases, with 12 bases left in between. The CDR3 sequence is 13 residues long. CDR3 coding DNA: TGCAGTACTATATCGGAAAACACCGGGGAGCTGTTTTTT. Amino acids: CSTISENTGELFF.

The genes are TRBV2 and TRBJ2-5; D could derive from TRBD1 or TRBD2 (7 bases each). CDR3 length equals 16 residues. V was trimmed by 7 bases and J by 4 bases, leaving 22 bases between them. Germline CDR1 and CDR2: SNHLY and FYNNEI. CDR3 residues: CASIDPKARGGETQYF. CDR3 in DNA: TGTGCCAGCATAGACCCAAAGGCCAGGGGGGGAGAGACCCAGTACTTC.